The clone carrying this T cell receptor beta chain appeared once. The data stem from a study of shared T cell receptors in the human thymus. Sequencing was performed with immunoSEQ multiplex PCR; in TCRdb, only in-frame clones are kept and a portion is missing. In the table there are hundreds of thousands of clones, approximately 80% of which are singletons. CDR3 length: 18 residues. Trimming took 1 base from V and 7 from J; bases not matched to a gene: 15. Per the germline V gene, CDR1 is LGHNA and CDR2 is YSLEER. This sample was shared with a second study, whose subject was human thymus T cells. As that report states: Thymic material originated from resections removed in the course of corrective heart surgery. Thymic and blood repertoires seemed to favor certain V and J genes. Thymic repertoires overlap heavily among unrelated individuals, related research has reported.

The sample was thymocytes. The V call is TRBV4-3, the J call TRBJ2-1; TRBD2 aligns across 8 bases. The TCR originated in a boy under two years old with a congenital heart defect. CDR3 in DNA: TGCGCCAGCAGCCAAGTCGAGTCCGGGAGGGAGGGAGTGAATGAGCAGTTCTTC. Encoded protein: CASSQVESGREGVNEQFF.